The sequence of this TCR beta chain was determined in a study of T cells in Graves' hyperthyroidism and ophthalmopathy (dated by TCRdb to about 2019). In terms of the full investigation: Peripheral blood samples were taken at initial diagnosis, before any treatment was given. To identify distinguishing TCR V-J signatures, a discovery cohort of about 95 patients was used, comprising 43 with Graves' ophthalmopathy and under 60 with stable Graves' hyperthyroidism. Prospective prediction of ophthalmopathy was tested in an independent validation cohort of 18 to 20 hyperthyroidism patients and around 16 patients who later progressed to ophthalmopathy. The 90 or so discovery patients were randomly split 7:3 into training and test sets. The study also compared thyroid tissue and blood T-cell repertoires from five or six Graves' hyperthyroidism patients. After sampling, hyperthyroidism patients received methimazole starting at 30 mg daily, and ophthalmopathy patients received high-dose intravenous methylprednisolone. The paper reports TCR Vbeta CDR3 sequencing of 135 peripheral blood samples: around 45 ophthalmopathy, under 80 hyperthyroidism and approximately 17 progressor patients.

Turning to this clonotype: The antigen this receptor binds is unknown. Per-nucleotide qualities are absent, and no much larger clonotype sits a single base away.

What the study reported, not specific to this receptor: During validation, the model predicted progression to ophthalmopathy a median of around 7 months ahead of onset, with more than 55% sensitivity and more than 72% specificity. Ophthalmopathy was separated from stable hyperthyroidism by a 13 V-J signature model, with approximately 85% sensitivity and about 81% specificity obtained in cross-validation and 80%/75% obtained in testing. No statistical method was used to fix the sample size in advance, and group allocation was not hidden from the investigators. Most expanded thyroid clonotypes (frequency above 0.001) were also detected in blood, a finding suggesting that blood repertoires may reflect thyroid immune responses.

Amplification of TCR beta CDR3 regions was carried out from RNA transcripts. The TCR CDR3 was subjected to a first round of RT-PCR using the HTBI primer set and the Qiagen OneStep RT-PCR kit. A second multiplex PCR round built the libraries, followed by size selection and purification. The libraries were sequenced on an Illumina HiSeq2000 using paired-end 100 bp reads. As for the original processing: SOAPnuke was used to process the raw data, throwing out any read that contained adapters or uncalled bases, had a mean Phred below 15, or lacked an exact constant-primer or identifier match. COPE v1.2.5 was used to merge high-quality paired reads, and clonotypes were defined as unique nucleotide sequences. Clonotypes were aligned to IMGT TRBV, TRBD and TRBJ reference segments using MiTCR v1.1. The analysis included only V-J combinations with a frequency above 0.0001, which together covered more than 98% of the repertoires. A TCS score was defined as the ratio of F50 (clonal expansion) to E x V (chaos), with BLOSUM62-based TCRdist applied between CDR3 peptides within each V-J. Welch's t-statistics and random forest reduced around 550 V-J features to under 15, which were used in a naive Bayes classifier (R e1071). TCRdb reprocessing: public reads trimmed at Q25 with fastp, clones called with MiXCR, in-frame beta chains kept. When rows share a CDR3 protein, they turn into one entry using the most common DNA and genes. It is TCRdb's table, rather than the study itself, that gives the V and J calls and clone size. The sample data list hundreds of thousands of distinct CDR3 sequences, and about a sixth of these were observed just once. The ten largest clones represent roughly 7.7% of the sample.

A patient counted as having stable Graves' hyperthyroidism if no progression to ophthalmopathy occurred over 18 months of follow-up. Hyperthyroidism patients were newly diagnosed, with disease duration under 2 months, and aged 18 to 65 years. Patients with uncontrolled infections, other autoimmune diseases, pregnancy or lactation were excluded. Diagnoses relied on clinical symptoms, serum thyroxine and TRAb, thyroid ultrasound and orbital computed tomography. PBMCs were isolated from about 9.1 ml of fresh peripheral blood by Ficoll-Paque density gradient centrifugation. Total RNA was extracted using Trizol reagent, and RNA quality was assessed on an Agilent 2100 Bioanalyzer. The specimen was blood. This TCR came from a woman under 30 with Graves' hyperthyroidism.

The DNA sequence is as follows: TGTGCCAGCTCACTAATGGACCGAGGCGGGATAGCGGGGTTATACGAGCAGTACTTC. Translated, this is CASSLMDRGGIAGLYEQYF. The sequence is built from TRBV18 and TRBJ2-7; TRBD2 matches 8 bases in the middle. CDR1 and CDR2 are read off the germline V gene as KGHSH and LQKENI. The CDR3 has 19 amino acids, counting the end cysteine and phenylalanine. The kept DNA is CDR3 alone, 57 bases in frame from the first base. The junction shows trimming of 4 bases on V and 4 bases on J, and the gene matches do not reach 21 bases of it.